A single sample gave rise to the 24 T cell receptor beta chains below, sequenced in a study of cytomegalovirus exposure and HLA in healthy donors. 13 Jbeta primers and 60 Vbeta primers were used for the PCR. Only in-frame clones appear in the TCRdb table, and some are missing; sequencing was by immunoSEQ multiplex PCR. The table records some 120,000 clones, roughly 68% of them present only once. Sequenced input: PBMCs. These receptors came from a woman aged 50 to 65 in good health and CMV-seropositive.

The CDR3, as DNA: TGCGCCAGCAGCTTGGGGGCACAGGGAGGGGGCCAAGAGACCCAGTACTTC. This gives the protein CASSLGAQGGGQETQYF. This chain uses TRBV5-1 with TRBJ2-5; perhaps TRBD2 as D (7 bases). V shed 0 bases and J shed 1 base, with 16 bases lying between them. The CDR3 is made up of 17 amino acids. The germline V gene encodes CDR1 SGHRS and CDR2 YFSETQ.

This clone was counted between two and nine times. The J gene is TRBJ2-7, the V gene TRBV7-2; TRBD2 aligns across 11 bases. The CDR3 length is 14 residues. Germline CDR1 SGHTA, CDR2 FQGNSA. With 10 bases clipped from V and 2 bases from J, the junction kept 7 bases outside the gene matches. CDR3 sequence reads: CATSGTSGTYEQYF. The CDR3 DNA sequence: TGTGCCACCTCCGGGACTAGCGGAACCTACGAGCAGTACTTC.

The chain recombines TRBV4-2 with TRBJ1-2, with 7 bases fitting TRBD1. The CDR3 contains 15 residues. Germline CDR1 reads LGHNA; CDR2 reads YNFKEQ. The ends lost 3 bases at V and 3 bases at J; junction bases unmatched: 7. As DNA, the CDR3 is TGTGCCAGCAGCCAGACGACAGGGATCGACTATGGCTACACCTTC. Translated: CASSQTTGIDYGYTF.

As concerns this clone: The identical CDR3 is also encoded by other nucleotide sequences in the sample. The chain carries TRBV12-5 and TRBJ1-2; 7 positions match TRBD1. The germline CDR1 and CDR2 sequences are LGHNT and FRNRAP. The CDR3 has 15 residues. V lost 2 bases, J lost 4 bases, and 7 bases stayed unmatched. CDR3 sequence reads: CASGLPRQGIYGYTF. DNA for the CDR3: TGTGCTAGTGGTTTGCCACGACAGGGAATCTATGGCTACACCTTC. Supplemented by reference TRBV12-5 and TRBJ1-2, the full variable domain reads DARVTQTPRHKVTEMGQEVTMRCQPILGHNTVFWYRQTMMQGLELLAYFRNRAPLDDSGMPKDRFSAEMPDATLATLKIQPSEPRDSAVYFCASGLPRQGIYGYTFGSGTRLTVV.

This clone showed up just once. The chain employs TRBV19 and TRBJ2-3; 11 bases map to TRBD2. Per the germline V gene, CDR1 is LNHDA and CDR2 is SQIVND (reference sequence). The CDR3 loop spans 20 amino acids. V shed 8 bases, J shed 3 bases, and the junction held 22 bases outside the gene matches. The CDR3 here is CASAISTSGEWRGITDTQYF. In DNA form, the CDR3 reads TGTGCCAGTGCTATATCGACTAGCGGGGAATGGAGGGGAATTACAGATACGCAGTATTTT.

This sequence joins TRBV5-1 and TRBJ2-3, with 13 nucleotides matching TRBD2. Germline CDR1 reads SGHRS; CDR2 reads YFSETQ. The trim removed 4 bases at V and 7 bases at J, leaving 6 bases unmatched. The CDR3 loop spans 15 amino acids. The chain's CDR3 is CASSGTSGGVNTQYF. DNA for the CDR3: TGCGCCAGCAGCGGTACTAGCGGGGGGGTAAATACGCAGTATTTT. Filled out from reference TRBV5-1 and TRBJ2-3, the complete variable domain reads KAGVTQTPRYLIKTRGQQVTLSCSPISGHRSVSWYQQTPGQGLQFLFEYFSETQRNKGNFPGRFSGRQFSNSRSEMNVSTLELGDSALYLCASSGTSGGVNTQYFGPGTRLTVL.

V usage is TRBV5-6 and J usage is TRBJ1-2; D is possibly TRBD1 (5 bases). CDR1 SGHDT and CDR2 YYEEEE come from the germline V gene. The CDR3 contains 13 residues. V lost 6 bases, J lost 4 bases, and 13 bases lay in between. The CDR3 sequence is CASNPPGGYGYTF. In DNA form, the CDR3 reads TGTGCCAGCAACCCACCGGGGGGCTATGGCTACACCTTC. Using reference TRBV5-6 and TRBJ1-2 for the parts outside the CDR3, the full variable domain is DAGVTQSPTHLIKTRGQQVTLRCSPKSGHDTVSWYQQALGQGPQFIFQYYEEEERQRGNFPDRFSGHQFPNYSSELNVNALLLGDSALYLCASNPPGGYGYTFGSGTRLTVV.

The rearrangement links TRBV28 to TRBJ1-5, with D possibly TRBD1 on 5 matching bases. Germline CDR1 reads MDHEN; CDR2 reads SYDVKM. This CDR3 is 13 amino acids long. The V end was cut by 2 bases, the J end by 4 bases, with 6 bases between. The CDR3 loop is CASSLQGNQPQHF. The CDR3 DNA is TGTGCCAGCAGTTTACAGGGTAATCAGCCCCAGCATTTT.

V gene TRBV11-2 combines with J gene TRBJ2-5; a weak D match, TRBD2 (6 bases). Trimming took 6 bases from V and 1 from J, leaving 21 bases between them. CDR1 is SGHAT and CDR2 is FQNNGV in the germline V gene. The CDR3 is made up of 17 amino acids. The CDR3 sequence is CASSPGLHGASQETQYF. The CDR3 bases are TGTGCCAGCAGTCCGGGACTCCATGGGGCCTCCCAAGAGACCCAGTACTTC.

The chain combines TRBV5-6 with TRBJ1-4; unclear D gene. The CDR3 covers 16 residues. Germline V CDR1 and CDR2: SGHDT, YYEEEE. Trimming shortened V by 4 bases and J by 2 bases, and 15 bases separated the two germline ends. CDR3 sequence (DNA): TGTGCCAGCAGCCCCTTCGCGGGGTCGACTAATGAAAAACTGTTTTTT. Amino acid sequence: CASSPFAGSTNEKLFF. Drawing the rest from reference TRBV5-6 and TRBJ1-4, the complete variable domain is DAGVTQSPTHLIKTRGQQVTLRCSPKSGHDTVSWYQQALGQGPQFIFQYYEEEERQRGNFPDRFSGHQFPNYSSELNVNALLLGDSALYLCASSPFAGSTNEKLFFGSGTQLSVL.

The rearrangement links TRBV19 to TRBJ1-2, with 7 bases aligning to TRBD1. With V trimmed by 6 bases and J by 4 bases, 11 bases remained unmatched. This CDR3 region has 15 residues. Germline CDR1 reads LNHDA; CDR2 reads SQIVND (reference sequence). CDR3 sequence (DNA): TGTGCCAGTAGAGCCCCCGGACAGGAAATCTATGGCTACACCTTC. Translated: CASRAPGQEIYGYTF.

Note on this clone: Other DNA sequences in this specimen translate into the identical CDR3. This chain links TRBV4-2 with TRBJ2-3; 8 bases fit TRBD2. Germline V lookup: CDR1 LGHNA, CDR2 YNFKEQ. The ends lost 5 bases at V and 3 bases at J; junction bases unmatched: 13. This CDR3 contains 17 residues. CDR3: CASSRYGRGAGTDTQYF. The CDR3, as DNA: TGTGCCAGCAGCAGATACGGGCGGGGGGCCGGTACAGATACGCAGTATTTT.

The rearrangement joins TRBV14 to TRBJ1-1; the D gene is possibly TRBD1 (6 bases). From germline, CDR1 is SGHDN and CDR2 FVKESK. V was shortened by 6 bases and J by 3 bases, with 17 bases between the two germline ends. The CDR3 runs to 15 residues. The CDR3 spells CASRLTGTSHTEAFF. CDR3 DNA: TGTGCCAGCAGACTGACCGGGACATCCCACACTGAAGCTTTCTTT. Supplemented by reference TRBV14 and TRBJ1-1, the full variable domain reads EAGVTQFPSHSVIEKGQTVTLRCDPISGHDNLYWYRRVMGKEIKFLLHFVKESKQDESGMPNNRFLAERTGGTYSTLKVQPAELEDSGVYFCASRLTGTSHTEAFFGQGTRLTVV.

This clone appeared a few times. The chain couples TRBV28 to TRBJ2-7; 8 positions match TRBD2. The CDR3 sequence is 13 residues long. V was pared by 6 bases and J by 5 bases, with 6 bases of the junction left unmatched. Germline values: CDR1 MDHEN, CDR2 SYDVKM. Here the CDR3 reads CASSPGGSHEQYF. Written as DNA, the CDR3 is TGTGCCAGCAGCCCGGGGGGGAGTCACGAGCAGTACTTC.

The CDR3, as DNA: TGTGCCAGCAGCTTGACCCAGGGGGGCGGTGAAAAACTGTTTTTT. This codes for CASSLTQGGGEKLFF. The chain is built from TRBV5-6 and TRBJ1-4, with 7 bases that match TRBD1. There are 15 residues in the CDR3. CDR1 is SGHDT, CDR2 YYEEEE, per germline. The trim removed 1 base at V and 7 bases at J, leaving 7 bases unmatched.

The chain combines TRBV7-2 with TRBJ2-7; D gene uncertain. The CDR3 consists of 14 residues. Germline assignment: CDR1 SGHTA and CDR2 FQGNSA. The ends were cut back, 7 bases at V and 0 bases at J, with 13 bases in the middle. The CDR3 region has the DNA TGTGCCAGCACCTCCGCCGGTCCCTCCTACGAGCAGTACTTC. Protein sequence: CASTSAGPSYEQYF.

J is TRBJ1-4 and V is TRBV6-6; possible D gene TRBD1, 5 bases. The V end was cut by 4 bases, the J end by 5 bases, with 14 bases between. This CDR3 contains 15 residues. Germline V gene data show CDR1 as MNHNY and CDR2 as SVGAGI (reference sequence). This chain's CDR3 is CASSSGGGSNEKLFF. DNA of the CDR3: TGTGCCAGCAGTTCCGGGGGGGGGAGCAATGAAAAACTGTTTTTT.

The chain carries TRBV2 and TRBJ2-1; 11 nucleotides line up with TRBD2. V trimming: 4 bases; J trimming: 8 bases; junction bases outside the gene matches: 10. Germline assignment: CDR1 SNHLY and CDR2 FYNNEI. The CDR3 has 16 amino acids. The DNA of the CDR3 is TGTGCCAGCAGTGCCGCTAGCGGGGGGCTTTGGGATGAGCAGTTCTTC. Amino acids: CASSAASGGLWDEQFF.

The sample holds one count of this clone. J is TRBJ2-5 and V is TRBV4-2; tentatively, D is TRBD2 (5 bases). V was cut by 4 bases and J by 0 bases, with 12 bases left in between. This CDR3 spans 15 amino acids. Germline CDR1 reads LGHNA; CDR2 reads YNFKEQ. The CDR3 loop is CASSPRVLDQETQYF. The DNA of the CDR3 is TGTGCCAGCAGCCCTAGGGTACTAGACCAAGAGACCCAGTACTTC.

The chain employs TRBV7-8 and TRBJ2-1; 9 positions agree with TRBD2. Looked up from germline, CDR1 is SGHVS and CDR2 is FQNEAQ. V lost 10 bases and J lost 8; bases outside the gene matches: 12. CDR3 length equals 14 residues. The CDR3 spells CAIIPFSGGYEQFF. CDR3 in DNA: TGTGCCATAATCCCATTTAGCGGGGGCTATGAGCAGTTCTTC.

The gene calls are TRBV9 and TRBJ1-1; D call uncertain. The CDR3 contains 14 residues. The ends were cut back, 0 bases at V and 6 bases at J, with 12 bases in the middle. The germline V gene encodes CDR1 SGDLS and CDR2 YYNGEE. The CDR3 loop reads CASSVGPGSAEAFF. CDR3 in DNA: TGTGCCAGCAGCGTAGGACCGGGTAGCGCTGAAGCTTTCTTT. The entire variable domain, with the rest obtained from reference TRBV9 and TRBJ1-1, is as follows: DSGVTQTPKHLITATGQRVTLRCSPRSGDLSVYWYQQSLDQGLQFLIQYYNGEERAKGNILERFSAQQFPDLHSELNLSSLELGDSALYFCASSVGPGSAEAFFGQGTRLTVV.

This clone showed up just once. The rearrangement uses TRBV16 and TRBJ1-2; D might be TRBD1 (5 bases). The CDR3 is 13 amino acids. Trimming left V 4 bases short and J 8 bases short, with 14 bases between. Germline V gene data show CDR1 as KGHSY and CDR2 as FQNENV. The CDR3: CASSLLDRKGYTF. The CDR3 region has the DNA TGTGCCAGCAGCCTTCTCGACAGAAAAGGCTACACCTTC.

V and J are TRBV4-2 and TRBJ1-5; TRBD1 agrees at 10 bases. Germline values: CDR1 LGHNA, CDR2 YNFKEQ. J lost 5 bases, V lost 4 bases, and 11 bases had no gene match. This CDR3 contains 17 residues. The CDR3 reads CASSLDAGQGGDQPQHF. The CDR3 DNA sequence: TGTGCCAGCAGCCTCGACGCCGGACAGGGGGGCGATCAGCCCCAGCATTTT.

The CDR3 bases are TGTGCCAGCAGTTCTCAGGAGACCCAGTACTTC. Protein: CASSSQETQYF. This chain joins TRBV6-5 and TRBJ2-5; D remains unclear. The CDR3 spans 11 residues. Germline V lookup: CDR1 MNHEY, CDR2 SVGAGI. V lost 4 bases and J 5 bases, leaving 5 bases between the germline ends.